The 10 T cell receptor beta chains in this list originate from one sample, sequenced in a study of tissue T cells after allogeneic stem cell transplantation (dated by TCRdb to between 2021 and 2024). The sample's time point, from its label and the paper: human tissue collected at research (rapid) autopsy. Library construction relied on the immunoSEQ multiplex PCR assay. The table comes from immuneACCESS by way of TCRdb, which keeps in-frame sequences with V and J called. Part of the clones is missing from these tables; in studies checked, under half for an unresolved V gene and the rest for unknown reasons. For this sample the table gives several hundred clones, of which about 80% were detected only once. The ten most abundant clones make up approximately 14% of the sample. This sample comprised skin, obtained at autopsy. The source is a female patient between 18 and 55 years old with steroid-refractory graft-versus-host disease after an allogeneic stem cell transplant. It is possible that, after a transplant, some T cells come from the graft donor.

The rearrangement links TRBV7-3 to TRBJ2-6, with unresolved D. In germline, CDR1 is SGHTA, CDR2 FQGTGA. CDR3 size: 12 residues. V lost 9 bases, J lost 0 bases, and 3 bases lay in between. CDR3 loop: CASSSGANVLTF. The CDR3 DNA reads TGTGCCAGTTCCTCTGGGGCCAACGTCCTGACTTTC.

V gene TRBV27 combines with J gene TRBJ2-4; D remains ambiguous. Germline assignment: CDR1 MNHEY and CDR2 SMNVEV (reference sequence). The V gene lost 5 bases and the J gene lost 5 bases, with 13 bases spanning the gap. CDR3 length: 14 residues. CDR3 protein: CASSPGRIENIQYF. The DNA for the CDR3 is TGTGCCAGCAGTCCGGGTCGGATCGAAAACATTCAGTACTTC.

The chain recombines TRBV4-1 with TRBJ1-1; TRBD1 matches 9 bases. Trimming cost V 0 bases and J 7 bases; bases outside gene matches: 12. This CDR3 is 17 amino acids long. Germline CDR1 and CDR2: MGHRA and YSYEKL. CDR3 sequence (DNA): TGCGCCAGCAGCCAAGATAGCTTGTTACAGGGGGCTTATGAAGCTTTCTTT. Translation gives CASSQDSLLQGAYEAFF.

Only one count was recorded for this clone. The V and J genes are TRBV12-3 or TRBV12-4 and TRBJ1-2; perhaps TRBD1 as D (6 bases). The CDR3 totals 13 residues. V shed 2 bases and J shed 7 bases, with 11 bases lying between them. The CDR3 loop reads CASSLWEGGGYTF. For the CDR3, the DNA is TGTGCCAGCAGTTTATGGGAAGGGGGTGGCTACACCTTC.

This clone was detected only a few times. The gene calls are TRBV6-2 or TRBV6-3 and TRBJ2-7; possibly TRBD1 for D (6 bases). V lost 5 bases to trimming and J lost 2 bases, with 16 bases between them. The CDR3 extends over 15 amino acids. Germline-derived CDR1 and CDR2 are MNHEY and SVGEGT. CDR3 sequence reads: CASSDEGHSTYEQYF. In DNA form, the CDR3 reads TGTGCCAGCAGTGATGAGGGACACTCGACCTACGAGCAGTACTTC.

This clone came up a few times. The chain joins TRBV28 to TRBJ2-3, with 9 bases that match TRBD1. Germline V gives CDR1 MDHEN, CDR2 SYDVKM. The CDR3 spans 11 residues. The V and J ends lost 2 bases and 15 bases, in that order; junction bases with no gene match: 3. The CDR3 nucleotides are TGTGCCAGCAGTTTAAGGGACAGGGCCTATTTT. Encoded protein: CASSLRDRAYF.

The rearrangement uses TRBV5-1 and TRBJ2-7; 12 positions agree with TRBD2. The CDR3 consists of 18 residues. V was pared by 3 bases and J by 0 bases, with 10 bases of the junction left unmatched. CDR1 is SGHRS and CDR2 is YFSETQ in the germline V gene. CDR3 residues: CASSSSGRAFLFSYEQYF. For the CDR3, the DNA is TGCGCCAGCAGCTCTAGCGGGAGGGCCTTTCTATTCTCCTACGAGCAGTACTTC.

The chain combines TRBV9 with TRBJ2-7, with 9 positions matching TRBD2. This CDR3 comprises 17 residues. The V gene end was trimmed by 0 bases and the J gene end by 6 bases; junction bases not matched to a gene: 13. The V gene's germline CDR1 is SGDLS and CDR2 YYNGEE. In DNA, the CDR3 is TGTGCCAGCAGCGTAGCTTTGGCGGGAGGGCCCGCCGGCGAGCAGTACTTC. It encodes CASSVALAGGPAGEQYF.

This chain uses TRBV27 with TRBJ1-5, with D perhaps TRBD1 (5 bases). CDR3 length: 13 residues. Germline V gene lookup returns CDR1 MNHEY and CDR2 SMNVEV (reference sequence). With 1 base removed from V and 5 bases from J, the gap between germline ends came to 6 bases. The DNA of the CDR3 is TGTGCCAGCAGTTTATTAGGGGATCAGCCCCAGCATTTT. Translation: CASSLLGDQPQHF.

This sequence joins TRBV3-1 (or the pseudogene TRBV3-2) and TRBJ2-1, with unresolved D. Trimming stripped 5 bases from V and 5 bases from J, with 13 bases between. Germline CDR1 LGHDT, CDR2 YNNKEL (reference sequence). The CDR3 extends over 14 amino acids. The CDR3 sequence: CASSKVTPDNEQFF. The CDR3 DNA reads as TGTGCCAGCAGCAAGGTGACTCCCGACAATGAGCAGTTCTTC.